The clone carrying this TCR beta chain was seen a handful of times. The data were taken from a study of blood T cell repertoires in COVID-19. This CDR3 is built from 16 residues. Germline-derived CDR1 and CDR2 are MNHEY and SVGAGI. V lost 0 bases and J lost 0, with 6 bases in between. Some clones are missing from TCRdb's copy, which holds only in-frame ones; the method was immunoSEQ multiplex PCR. This sample carries fewer than 70,000 clones, 78% of them seen once, and the ten largest clones take 4.5% to 6%. The receptor was isolated from a human donor in a cohort sampled during active COVID-19. This chain uses TRBV6-5 with TRBJ2-6; D is unresolved. The sequenced sample was peripheral blood. Written as DNA, the CDR3 is TGTGCCAGCAGTTACTCTTCCGGCTCTGGGGCCAACGTCCTGACTTTC. Amino acid sequence: CASSYSSGSGANVLTF.